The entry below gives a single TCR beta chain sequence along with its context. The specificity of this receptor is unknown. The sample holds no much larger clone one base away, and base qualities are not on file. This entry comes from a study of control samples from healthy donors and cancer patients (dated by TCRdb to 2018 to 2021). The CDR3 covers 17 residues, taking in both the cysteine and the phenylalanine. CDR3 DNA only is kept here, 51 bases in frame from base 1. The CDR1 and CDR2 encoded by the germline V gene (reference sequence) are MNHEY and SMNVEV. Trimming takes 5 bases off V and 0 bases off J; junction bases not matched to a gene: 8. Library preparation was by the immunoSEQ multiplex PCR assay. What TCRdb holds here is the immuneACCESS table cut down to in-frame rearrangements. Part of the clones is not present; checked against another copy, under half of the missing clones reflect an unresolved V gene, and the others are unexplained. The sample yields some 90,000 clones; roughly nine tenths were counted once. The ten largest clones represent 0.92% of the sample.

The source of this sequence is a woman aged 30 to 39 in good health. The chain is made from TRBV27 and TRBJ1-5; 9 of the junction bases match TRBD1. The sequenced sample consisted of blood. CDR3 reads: CASSVTGGGYSNQPQHF. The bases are TGTGCCAGCAGTGTGACAGGGGGAGGCTATAGCAATCAGCCCCAGCATTTT.